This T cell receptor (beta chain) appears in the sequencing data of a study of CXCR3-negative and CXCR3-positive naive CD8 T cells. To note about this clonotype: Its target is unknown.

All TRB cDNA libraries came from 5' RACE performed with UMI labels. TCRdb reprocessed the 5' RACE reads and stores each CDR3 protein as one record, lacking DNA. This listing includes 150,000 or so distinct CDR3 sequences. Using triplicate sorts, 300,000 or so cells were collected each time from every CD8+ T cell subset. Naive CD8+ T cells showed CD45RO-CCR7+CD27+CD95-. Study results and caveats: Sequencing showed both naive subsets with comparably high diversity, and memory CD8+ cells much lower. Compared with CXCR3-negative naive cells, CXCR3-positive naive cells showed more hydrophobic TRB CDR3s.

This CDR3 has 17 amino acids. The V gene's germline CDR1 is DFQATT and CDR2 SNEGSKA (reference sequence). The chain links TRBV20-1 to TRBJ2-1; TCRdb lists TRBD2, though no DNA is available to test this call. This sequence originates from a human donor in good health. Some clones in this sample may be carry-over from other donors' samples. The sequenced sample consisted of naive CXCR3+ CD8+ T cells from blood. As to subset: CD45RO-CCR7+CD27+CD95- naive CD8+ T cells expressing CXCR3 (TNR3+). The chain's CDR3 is CSARGTGTPDVYNEQFF.